The TCR beta chain described here comes from a study of blood T cell repertoires in COVID-19. The germline V and J ends were trimmed by 3 bases and 6 bases, with 7 bases remaining between them. The CDR3 is 13 residues long. The germline V gene has CDR1 SGDLS and CDR2 YYNGEE. TCRdb's copy holds only in-frame clones and misses some; the assay was immunoSEQ multiplex PCR. The sample shows 200,000 to 250,000 clones, 85% of them seen only once. The genes are TRBV9 and TRBJ1-6; D is ambiguous. The sample was peripheral blood. This receptor was identified in an older woman with COVID-19, enrolled during active disease. The CDR3: CASSGGSNSPLHF. CDR3 bases: TGTGCCAGCAGCGGCGGAAGTAATTCACCCCTCCACTTT.